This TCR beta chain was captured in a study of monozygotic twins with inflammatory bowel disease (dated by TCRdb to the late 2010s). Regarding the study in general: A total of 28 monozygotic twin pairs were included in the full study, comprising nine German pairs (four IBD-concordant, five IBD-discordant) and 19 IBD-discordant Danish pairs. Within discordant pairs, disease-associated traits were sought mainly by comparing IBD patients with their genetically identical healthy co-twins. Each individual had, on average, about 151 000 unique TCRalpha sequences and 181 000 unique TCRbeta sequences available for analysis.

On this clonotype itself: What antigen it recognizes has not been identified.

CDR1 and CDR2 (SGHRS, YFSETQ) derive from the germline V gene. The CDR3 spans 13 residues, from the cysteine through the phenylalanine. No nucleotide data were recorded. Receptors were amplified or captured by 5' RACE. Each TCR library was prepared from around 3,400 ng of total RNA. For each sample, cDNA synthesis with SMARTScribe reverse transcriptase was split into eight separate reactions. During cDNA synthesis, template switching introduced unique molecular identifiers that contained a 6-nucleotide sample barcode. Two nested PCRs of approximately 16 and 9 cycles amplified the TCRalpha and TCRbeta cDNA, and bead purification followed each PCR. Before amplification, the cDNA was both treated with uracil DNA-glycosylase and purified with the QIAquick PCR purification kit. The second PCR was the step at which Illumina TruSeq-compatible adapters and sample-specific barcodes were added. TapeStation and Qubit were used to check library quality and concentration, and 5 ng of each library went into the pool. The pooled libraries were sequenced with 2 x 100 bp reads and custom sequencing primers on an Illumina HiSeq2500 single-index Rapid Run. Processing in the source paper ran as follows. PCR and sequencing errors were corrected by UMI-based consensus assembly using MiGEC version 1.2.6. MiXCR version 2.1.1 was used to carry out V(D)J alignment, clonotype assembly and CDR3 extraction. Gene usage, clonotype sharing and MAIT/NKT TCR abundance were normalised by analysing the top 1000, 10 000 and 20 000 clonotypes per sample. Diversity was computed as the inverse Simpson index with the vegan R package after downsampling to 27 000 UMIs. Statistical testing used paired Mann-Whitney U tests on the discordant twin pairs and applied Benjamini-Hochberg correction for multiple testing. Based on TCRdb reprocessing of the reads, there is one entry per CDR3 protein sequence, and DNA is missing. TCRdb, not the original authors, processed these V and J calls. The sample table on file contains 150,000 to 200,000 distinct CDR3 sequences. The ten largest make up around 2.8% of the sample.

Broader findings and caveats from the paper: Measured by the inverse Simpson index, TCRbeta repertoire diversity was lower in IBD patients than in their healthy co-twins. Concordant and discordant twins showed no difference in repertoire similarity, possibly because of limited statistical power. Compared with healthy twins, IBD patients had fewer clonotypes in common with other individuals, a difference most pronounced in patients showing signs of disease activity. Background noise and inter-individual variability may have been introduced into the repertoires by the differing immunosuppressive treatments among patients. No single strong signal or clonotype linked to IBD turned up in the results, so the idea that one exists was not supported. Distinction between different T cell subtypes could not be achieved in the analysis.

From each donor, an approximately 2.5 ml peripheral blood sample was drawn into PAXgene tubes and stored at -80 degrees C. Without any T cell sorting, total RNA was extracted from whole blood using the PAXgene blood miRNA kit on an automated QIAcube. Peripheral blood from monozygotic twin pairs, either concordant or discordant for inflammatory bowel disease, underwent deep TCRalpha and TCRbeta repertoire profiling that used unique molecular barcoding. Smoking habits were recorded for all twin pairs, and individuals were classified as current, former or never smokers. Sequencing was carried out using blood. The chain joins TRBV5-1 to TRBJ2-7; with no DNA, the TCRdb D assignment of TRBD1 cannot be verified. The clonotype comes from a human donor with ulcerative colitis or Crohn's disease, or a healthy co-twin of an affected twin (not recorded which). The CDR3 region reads CASSLAGHYEQYF.